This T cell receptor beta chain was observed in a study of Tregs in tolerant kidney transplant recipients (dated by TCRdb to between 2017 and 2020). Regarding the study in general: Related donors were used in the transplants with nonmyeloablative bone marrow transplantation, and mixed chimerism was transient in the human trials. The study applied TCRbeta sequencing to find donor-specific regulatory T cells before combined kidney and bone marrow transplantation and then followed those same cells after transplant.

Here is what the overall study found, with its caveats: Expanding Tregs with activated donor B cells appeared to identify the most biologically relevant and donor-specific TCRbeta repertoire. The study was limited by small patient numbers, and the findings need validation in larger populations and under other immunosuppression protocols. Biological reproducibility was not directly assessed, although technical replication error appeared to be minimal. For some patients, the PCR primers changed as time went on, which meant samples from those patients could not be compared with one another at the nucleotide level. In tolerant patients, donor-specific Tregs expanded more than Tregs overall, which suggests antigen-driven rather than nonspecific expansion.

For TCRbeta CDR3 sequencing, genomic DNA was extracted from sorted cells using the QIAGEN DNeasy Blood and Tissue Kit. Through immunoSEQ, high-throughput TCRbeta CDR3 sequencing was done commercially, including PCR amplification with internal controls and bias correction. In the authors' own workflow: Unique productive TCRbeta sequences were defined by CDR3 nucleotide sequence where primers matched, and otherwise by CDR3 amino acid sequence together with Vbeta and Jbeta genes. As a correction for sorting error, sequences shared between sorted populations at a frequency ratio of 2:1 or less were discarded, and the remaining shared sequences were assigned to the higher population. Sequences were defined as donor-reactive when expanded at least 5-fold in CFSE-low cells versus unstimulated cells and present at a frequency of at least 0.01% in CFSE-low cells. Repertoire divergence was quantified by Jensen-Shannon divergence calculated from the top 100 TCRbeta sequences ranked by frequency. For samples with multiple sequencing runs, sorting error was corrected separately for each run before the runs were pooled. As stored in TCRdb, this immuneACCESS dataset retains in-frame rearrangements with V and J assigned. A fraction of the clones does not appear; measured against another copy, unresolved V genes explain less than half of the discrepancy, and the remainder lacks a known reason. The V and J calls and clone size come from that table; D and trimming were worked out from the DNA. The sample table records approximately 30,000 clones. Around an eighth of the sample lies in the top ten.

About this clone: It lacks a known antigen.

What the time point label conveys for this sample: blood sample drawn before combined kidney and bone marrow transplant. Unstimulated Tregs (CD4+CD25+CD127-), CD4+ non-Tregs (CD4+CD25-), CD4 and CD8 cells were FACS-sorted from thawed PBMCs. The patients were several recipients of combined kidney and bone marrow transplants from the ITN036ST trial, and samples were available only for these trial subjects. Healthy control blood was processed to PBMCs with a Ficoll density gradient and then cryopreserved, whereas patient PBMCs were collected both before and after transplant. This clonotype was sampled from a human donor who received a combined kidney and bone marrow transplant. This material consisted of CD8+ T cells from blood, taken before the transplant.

The sequenced CDR3 bases are TGTGCCAGCAGCGTTACTAGCTATGAG. Its product reads: CASSVTSYE. The CDR3 in its entirety is CASSVTSYEQFF. The chain joins TRBV5-4 to TRBJ2-1; TRBD2 is possibly the D segment (6 matching bases). The read terminates 3 residues before the CDR3 end, so the remaining end is supplied by the germline J gene. CDR1 and CDR2, looked up from the germline V gene (reference sequence), are SGHNT and YYREEE. The CDR3, from cysteine to phenylalanine, totals 12 residues. The DNA shown is the part of the CDR3 that was read: 27 bases, in frame from base 1. A distance of 10 bases separates the germline ends of V and J, which lose 4 bases and 8 bases respectively.